This T cell receptor beta chain was sequenced for a study of T cells in Graves' hyperthyroidism and ophthalmopathy. The study excluded patients with uncontrolled infection, other autoimmune disease, pregnancy or lactation. Diagnostic decisions used clinical symptoms, serum thyroxine and TRAb, thyroid ultrasound and orbital computed tomography. V shed 2 bases and J shed 8 bases, with 21 bases lying between them. The CDR3 consists of 16 residues. Germline lookup yields CDR1 SQVTM and CDR2 ANQGSEA. Findings and limits, study-wide: Stable hyperthyroidism was separated from ophthalmopathy by a model based on 13 V-J features. Most expanded thyroid clonotypes above 0.001 recurred in blood.

From RNA transcripts, TCR beta CDR3 regions were amplified. The study used the HTBI primer set for a first-round RT-PCR of the TCR CDR3. Using its own MiXCR run on the multiplex PCR reads, TCRdb lists one record per CDR3 protein. The repertoire holds roughly 500,000 distinct CDR3 sequences, with approximately 49% as singletons. Points on this clonotype: The antigen is not known.

The chain employs TRBV29-1 and TRBJ1-4; D perhaps matches TRBD1 (5 bases). Source material: peripheral blood or thyroid tissue (not recorded which). This TCR was sampled from an adult woman with Graves' disease, either hyperthyroidism or ophthalmopathy (not recorded which). The CDR3 DNA follows: TGCAGCGTTGAACGGGGTGGGGGACGCCTTGGGGAAAAACTGTTTTTT. Its translation is CSVERGGGRLGEKLFF.